The rows below give T cell receptor beta chains drawn from one sample of a study of blood T cells in healthy people across ages. TCRdb re-called the 5' RACE reads with MiXCR, one entry per CDR3 protein. Counted here are hundreds of thousands of distinct CDR3 sequences, approximately 49% occurring once; the ten biggest clones make up roughly 12%. The specimen sequenced was blood. The receptors stem from a man aged 30 to 39 in good health. CDR3s include the opening cysteine and the closing phenylalanine or tryptophan. A D gene is named only where the DNA matches it firmly. Clone size, where shown, is once, few, many, or a class for clones that have expanded.

j_call v_call d_call clone_size cdr3_aa cdr3_nt
TRBJ1-5 TRBV12-3/TRBV12-4 TRBD1 . CASSLGTGYSNQPQHF TGTGCCAGCAGTTTAGGGACAGGTTATAGCAATCAGCCCCAGCATTTT
TRBJ1-5 TRBV12-3/TRBV12-4 . . CASSPVGDSSQPQHF TGTGCCAGCAGCCCGGTGGGCGATAGCAGTCAGCCCCAGCATTTT
TRBJ2-4 TRBV20-1 . few CSARSNIQYF TGCAGTGCTAGATCCAACATTCAGTACTTC
TRBJ1-2 TRBV20-1 . . CSAKRSGGSGYTF TGCAGTGCTAAGCGGTCGGGGGGATCTGGCTACACCTTC
TRBJ2-7 TRBV6-2/TRBV6-3 . few CASSYSRTYEQYF TGTGCCAGCAGTTACTCGAGAACCTACGAGCAGTACTTC
TRBJ2-3 TRBV28 TRBD2 . CASSSGGTGLYDTQYF TGTGCCAGCAGCAGCGGGGGTACGGGTCTATACGATACGCAGTATTTT
TRBJ2-1 TRBV11-3 . few CASAGAAYNEQFF TGTGCCTCGGCAGGGGCGGCCTACAATGAGCAGTTCTTC
TRBJ2-5 TRBV27 TRBD1 . CASSSDRRTGEQETQYF TGTGCCAGCAGTTCCGATCGACGGACAGGAGAGCAAGAGACCCAGTACTTC
TRBJ2-4 TRBV11-3 TRBD1 few CASSQGQGVNIQYF TGTGCCAGCAGCCAGGGACAGGGGGTAAACATTCAGTACTTC
TRBJ2-1 TRBV29-1 TRBD2 . CSVALGGTNEQFF TGCAGCGTCGCCCTGGGAGGGACGAATGAGCAGTTCTTC
TRBJ1-6 TRBV5-1 . . CASSVTQGGYAPLHF TGCGCCAGCAGCGTCACACAGGGAGGCTACGCACCCCTCCACTTT
TRBJ1-1 TRBV7-7 . . CASSLDQDTEAFF TGTGCTAGCAGCCTCGATCAGGACACTGAAGCTTTCTTT
TRBJ1-5 TRBV28 TRBD1 . CASSYGQGVSNQPQHF TGTGCCAGCAGCTATGGACAGGGAGTAAGCAATCAGCCCCAGCATTTT
TRBJ2-2 TRBV5-5 . . CASSYRGPANTGELFF TGTGCCAGCAGTTACCGAGGCCCCGCGAACACCGGGGAGCTGTTTTTT
TRBJ2-1 TRBV2 TRBD1 many CASSPGTGDNEQFF TGTGCCAGCAGCCCCGGGACAGGGGACAATGAGCAGTTCTTC
TRBJ2-5 TRBV29-1 TRBD2 . CSVKPTSRQETQYF TGCAGCGTTAAGCCGACTAGCAGACAAGAGACCCAGTACTTC
TRBJ2-3 TRBV7-6 . . CASSFVTRSGTDTQYF TGTGCCAGCAGCTTCGTCACGAGGAGTGGCACAGATACGCAGTATTTT
TRBJ2-2 TRBV5-1 TRBD1 few CASSLTGGETGELFF TGCGCCAGCAGCCTGACAGGGGGCGAAACCGGGGAGCTGTTTTTT
TRBJ1-1 TRBV5-4 . . CASGPREANTEAFF TGTGCCAGCGGCCCACGCGAGGCGAACACTGAAGCTTTCTTT